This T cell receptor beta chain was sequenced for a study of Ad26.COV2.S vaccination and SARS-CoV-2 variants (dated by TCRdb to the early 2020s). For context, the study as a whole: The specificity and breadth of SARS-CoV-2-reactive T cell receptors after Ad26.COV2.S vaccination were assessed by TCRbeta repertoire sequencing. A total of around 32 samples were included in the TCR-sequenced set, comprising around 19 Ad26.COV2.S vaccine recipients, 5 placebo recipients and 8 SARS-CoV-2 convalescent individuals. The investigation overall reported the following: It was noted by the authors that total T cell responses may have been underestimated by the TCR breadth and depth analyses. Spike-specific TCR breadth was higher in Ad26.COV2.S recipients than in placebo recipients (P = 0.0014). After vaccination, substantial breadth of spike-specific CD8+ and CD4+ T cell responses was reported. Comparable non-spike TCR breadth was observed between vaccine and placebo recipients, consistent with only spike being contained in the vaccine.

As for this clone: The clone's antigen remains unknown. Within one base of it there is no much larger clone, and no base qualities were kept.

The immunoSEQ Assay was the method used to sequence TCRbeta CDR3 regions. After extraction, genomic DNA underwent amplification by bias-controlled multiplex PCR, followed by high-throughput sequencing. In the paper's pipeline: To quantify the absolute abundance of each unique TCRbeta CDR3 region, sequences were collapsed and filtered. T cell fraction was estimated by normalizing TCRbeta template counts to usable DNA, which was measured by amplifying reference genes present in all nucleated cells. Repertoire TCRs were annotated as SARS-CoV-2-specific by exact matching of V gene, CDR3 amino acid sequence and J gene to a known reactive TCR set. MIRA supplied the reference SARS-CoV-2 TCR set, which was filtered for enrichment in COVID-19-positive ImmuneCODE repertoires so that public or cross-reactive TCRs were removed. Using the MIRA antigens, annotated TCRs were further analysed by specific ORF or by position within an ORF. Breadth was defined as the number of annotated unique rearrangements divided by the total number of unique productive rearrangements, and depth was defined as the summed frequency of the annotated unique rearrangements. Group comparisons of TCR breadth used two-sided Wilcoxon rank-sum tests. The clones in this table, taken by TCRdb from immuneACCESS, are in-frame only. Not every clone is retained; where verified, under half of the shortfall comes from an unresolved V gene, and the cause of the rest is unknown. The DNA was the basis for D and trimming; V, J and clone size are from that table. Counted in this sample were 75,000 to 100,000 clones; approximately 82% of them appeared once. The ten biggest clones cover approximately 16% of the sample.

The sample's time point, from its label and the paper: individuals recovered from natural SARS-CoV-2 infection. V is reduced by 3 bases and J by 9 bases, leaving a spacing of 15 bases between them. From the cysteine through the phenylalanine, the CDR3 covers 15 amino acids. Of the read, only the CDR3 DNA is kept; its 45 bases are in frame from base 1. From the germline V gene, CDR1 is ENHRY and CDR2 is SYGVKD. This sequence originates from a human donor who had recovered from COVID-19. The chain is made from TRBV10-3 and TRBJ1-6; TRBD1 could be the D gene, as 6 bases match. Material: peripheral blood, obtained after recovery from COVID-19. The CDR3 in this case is CAISEGGGEGSPLHF. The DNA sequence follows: TGTGCCATCAGTGAAGGAGGGGGTGAAGGTTCACCCCTCCACTTT.